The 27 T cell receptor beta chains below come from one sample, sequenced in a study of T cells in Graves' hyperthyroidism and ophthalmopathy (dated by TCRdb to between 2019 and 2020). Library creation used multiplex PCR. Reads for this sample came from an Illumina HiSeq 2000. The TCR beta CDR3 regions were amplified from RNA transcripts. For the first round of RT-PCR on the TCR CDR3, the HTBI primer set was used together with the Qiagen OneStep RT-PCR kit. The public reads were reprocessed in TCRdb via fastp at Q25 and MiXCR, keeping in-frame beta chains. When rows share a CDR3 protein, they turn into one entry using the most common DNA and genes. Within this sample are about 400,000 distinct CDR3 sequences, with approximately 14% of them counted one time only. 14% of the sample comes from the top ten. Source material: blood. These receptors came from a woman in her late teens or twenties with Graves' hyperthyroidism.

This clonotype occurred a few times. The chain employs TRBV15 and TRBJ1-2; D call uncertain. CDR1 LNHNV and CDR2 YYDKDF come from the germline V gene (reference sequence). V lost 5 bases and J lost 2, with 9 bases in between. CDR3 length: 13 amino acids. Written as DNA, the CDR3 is TGTGCCACCAGCGGAGCAGAGAACTATGGCTACACCTTC. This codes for CATSGAENYGYTF.

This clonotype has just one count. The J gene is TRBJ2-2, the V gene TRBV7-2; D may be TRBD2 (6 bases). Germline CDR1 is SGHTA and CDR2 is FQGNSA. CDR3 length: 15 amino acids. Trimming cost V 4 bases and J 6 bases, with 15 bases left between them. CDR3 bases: TGTGCCAGCAGCTGGGGGGTATTGGAGTCCGGGGAGCTGTTTTTT. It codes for CASSWGVLESGELFF.

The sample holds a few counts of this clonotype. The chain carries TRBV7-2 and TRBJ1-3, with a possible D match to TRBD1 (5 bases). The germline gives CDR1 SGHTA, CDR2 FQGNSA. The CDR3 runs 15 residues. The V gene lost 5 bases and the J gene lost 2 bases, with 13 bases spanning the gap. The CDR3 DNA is TGTGCCAGCAGCACCAGGCGGGGGGCTGGAAACACCATATATTTT. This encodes CASSTRRGAGNTIYF.

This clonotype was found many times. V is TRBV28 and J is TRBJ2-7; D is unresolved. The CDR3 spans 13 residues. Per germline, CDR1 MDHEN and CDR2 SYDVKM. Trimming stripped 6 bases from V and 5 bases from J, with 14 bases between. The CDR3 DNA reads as TGTGCCAGCAGGCGACCGATCGACAACGAGCAGTACTTC. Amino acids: CASRRPIDNEQYF.

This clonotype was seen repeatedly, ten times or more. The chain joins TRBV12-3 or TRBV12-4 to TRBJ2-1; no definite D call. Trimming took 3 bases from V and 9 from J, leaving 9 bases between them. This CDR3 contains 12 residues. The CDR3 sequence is CASSFAQVEQFF. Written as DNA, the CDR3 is TGTGCCAGCAGTTTCGCGCAGGTTGAGCAGTTCTTC.

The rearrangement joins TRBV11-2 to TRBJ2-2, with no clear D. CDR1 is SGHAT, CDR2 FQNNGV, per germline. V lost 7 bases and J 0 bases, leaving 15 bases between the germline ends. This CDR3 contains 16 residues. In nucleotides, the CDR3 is TGTGCCAGCAAGTCAGTTCTGTTCGCGAACACCGGGGAGCTGTTTTTT. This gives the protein CASKSVLFANTGELFF.

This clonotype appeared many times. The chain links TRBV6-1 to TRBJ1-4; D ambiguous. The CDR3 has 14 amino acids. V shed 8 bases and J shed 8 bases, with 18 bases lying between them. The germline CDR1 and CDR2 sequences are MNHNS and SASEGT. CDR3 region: CASGRQGFVEKLFF. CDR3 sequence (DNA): TGTGCCAGCGGAAGACAAGGGTTCGTGGAAAAACTGTTTTTT.

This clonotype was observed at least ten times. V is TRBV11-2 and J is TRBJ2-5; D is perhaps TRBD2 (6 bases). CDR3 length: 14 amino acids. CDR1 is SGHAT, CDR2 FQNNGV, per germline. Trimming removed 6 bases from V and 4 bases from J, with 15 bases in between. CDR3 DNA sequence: TGTGCCAGCAGACTGAGGGACTGGAGAGAGACCCAGTACTTC. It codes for CASRLRDWRETQYF.

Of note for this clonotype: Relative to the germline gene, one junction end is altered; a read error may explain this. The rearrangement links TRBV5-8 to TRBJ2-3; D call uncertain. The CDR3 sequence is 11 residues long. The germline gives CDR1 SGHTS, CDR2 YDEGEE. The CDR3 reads CACSLEVTQYF. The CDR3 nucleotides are TGTGCCTGCAGCTTGGAAGTTACGCAGTATTTT.

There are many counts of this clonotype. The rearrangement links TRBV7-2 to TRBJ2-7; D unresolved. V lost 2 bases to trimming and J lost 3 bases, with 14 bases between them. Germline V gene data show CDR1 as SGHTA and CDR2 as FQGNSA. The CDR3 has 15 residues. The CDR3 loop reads CASSLSGNPGYEQYF. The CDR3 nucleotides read TGTGCCAGCAGCTTAAGTGGGAACCCCGGCTACGAGCAGTACTTC.

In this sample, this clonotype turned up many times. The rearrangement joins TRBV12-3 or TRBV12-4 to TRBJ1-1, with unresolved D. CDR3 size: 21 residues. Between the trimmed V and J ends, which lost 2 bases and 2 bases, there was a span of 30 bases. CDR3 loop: CASSLKFGVRFNRRDNTEAFF. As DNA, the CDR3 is TGTGCCAGCAGTTTAAAGTTCGGGGTCAGGTTTAACCGCCGCGATAACACTGAAGCTTTCTTT.

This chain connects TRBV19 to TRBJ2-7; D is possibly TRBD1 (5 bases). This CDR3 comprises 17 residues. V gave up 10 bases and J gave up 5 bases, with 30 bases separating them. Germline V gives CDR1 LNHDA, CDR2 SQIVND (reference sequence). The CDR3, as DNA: TGTGCCACTTCCCCCCGGGCAGGGTCTTCTCCGTACCACGAGCAGTACTTC. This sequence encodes CATSPRAGSSPYHEQYF.

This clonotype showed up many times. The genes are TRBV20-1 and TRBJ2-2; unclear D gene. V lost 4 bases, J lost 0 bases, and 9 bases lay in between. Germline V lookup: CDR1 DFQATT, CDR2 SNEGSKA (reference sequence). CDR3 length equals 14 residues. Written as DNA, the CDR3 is TGCAGTGCTACTCCCCAGCCGAACACCGGGGAGCTGTTTTTT. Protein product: CSATPQPNTGELFF.

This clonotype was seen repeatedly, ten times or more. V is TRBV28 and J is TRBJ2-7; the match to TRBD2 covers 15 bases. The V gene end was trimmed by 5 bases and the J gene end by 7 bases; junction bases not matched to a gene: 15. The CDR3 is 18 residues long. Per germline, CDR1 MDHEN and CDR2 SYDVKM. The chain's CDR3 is CASSPGTGGLAGGWEQYF. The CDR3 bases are TGTGCCAGCAGTCCCGGGACAGGGGGACTAGCGGGGGGATGGGAGCAGTACTTC.

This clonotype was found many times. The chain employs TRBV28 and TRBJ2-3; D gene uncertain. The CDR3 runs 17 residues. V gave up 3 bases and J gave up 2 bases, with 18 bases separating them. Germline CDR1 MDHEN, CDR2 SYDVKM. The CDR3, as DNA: TGTGCCAGCAGTTTCCCCCTAGACGGAAACACCACAGATACGCAGTATTTT. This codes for CASSFPLDGNTTDTQYF.

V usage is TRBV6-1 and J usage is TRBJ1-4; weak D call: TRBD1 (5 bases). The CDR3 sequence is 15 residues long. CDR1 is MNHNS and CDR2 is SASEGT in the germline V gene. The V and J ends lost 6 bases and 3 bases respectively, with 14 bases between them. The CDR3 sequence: CASSHAQGANEKLFF. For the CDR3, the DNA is TGTGCCAGCAGCCACGCACAAGGGGCTAATGAAAAACTGTTTTTT.

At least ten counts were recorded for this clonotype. CDR3 coding DNA: TGTGCCAGTAGTTTTCTTAACGGGGCCAGAACCGGGGAGCTGTTTTTT. It translates to CASSFLNGARTGELFF. This sequence joins TRBV19 and TRBJ2-2; D is perhaps TRBD1 or TRBD2 (5 bases each). The germline V and J ends were trimmed by 5 bases and 5 bases, with 18 bases remaining between them. The CDR3 is 16 residues long. CDR1 is LNHDA, CDR2 SQIVND, per germline (reference sequence).

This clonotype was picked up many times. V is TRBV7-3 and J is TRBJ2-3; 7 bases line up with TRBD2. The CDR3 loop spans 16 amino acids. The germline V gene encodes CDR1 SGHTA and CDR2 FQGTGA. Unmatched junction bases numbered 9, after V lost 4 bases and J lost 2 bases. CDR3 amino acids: CASSSRGSGYTDTQYF. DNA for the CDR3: TGTGCCAGCAGCTCCCGGGGTAGCGGGTACACAGATACGCAGTATTTT.

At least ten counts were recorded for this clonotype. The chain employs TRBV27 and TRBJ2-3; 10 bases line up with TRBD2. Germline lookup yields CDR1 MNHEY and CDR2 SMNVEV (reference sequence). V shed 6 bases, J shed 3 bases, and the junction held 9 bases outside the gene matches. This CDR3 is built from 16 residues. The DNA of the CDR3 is TGTGCCAGCAGAATGGCTAGCGGGAGAAGTACAGATACGCAGTATTTT. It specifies CASRMASGRSTDTQYF.

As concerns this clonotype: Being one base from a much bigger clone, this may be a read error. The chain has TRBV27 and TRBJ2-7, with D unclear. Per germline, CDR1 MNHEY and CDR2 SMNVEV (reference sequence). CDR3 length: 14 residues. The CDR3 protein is CAGRKSDQIYEQYF. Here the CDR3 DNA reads TGTGCCGGCAGAAAGTCGGACCAAATCTACGAGCAGTACTTC.

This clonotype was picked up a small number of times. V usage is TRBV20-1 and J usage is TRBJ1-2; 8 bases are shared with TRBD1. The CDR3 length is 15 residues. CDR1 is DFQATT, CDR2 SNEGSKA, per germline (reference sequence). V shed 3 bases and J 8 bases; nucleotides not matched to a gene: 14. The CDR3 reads CSARGQRTGILGYTF. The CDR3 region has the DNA TGCAGTGCTAGGGGCCAAAGGACAGGGATTCTGGGCTACACCTTC.

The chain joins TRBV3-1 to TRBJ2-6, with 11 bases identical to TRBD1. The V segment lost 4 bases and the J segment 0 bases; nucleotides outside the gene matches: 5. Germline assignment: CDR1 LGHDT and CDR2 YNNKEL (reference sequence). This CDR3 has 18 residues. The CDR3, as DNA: TGTGCCAGCAGCCTTGGACAGGGGGCAAGCTCTGGGGCCAACGTCCTGACTTTC. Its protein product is CASSLGQGASSGANVLTF.

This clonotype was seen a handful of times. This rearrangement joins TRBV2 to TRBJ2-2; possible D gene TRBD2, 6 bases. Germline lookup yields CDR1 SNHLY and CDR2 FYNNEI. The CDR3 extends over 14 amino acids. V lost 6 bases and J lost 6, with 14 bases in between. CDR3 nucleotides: TGTGCCAGCAGCGCGGGGCTCGTACCCGGGGAGCTGTTTTTT. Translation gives CASSAGLVPGELFF.

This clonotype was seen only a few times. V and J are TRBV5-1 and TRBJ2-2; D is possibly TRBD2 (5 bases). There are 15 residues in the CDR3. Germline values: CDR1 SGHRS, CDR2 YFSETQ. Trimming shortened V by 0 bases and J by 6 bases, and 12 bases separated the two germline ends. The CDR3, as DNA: TGCGCCAGCAGCTTGGTAGGGAGCGCCCCCGGGGAGCTGTTTTTT. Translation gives CASSLVGSAPGELFF.

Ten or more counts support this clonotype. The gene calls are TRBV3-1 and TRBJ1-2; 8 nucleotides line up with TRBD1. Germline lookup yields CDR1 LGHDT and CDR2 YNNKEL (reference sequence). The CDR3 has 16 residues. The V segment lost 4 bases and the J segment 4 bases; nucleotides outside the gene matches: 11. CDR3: CASSLIHGQGAYGYTF. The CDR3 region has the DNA TGTGCCAGCAGCCTGATTCACGGACAGGGAGCCTATGGCTACACCTTC.

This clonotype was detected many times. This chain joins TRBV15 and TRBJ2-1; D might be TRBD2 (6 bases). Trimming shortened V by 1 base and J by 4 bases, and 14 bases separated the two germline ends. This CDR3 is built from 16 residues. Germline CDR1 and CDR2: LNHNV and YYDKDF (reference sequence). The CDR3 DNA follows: TGTGCCACCAGCAGAGGAAGACTAGATAAGTACAATGAGCAGTTCTTC. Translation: CATSRGRLDKYNEQFF.

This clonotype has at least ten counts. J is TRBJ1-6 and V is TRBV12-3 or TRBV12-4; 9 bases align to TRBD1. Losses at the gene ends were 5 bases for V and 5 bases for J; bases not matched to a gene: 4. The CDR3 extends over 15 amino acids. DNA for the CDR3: TGTGCCAGCAGTACCCGGGACAGGGATAATTCACCCCTCCACTTT. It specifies CASSTRDRDNSPLHF.